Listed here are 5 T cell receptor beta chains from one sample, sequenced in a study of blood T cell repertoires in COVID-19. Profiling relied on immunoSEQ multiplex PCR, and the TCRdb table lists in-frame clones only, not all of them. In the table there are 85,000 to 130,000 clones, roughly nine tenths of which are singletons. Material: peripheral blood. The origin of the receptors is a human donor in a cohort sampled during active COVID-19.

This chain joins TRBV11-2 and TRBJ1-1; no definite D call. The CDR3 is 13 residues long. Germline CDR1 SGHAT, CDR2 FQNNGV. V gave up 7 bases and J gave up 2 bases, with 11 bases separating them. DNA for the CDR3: TGTGCCAGCACCTCACACCAAAACACTGAAGCTTTCTTT. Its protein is CASTSHQNTEAFF.

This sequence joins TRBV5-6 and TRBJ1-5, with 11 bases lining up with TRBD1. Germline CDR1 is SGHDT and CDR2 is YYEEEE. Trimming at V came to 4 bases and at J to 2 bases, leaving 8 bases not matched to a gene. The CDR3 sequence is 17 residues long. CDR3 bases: TGTGCCAGCAGCCTAGGACAGGGGGCGGTGGGCAATCAGCCCCAGCATTTT. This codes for CASSLGQGAVGNQPQHF.

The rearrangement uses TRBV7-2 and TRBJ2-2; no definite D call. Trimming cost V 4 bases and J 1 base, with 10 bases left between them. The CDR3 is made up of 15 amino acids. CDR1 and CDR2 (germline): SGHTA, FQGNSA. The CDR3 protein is CASSSRLMNTGELFF. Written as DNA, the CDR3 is TGTGCCAGCAGCTCACGACTCATGAACACCGGGGAGCTGTTTTTT. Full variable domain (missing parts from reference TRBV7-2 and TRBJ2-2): GAGVSQSPSNKVTEKGKDVELRCDPISGHTALYWYRQSLGQGLEFLIYFQGNSAPDKSGLPSDRFSAERTGGSVSTLTIQRTQQEDSAVYLCASSSRLMNTGELFFGEGSRLTVL.

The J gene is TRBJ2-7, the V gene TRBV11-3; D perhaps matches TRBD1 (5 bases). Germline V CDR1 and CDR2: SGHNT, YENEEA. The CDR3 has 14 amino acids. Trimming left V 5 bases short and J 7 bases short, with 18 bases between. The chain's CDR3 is CASSPLVGRREQYF. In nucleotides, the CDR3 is TGTGCCAGCAGCCCGTTGGTGGGGCGCCGGGAGCAGTACTTC.

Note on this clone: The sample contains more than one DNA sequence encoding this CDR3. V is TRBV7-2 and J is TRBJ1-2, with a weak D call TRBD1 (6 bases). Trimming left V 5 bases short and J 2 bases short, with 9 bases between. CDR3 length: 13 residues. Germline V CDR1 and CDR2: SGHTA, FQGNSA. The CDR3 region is CASSPDRNYGYTF. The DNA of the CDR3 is TGTGCCAGCAGCCCTGACAGGAACTATGGCTACACCTTC.